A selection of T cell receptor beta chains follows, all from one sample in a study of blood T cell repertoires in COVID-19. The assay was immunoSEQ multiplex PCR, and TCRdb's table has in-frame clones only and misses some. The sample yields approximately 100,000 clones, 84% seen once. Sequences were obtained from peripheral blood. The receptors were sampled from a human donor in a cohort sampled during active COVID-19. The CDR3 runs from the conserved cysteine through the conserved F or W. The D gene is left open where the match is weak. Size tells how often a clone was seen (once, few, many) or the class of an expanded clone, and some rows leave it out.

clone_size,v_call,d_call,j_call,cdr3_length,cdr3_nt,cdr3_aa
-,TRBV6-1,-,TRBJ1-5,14,TGTGCCAGCAGTGAGCGATTTAGCAATCAGCCCCAGCATTTT,CASSERFSNQPQHF
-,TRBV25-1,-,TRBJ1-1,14,TGTGCCAGCAGTGAATGGGGACAGAACACTGAAGCTTTCTTT,CASSEWGQNTEAFF
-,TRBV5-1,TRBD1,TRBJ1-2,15,TGCGCCAGCAGCTCGTATACAGGGGTAATCTCTGGCTACACCTTC,CASSSYTGVISGYTF
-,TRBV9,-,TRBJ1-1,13,TGTGCCAGCAGCCCAACAGGTTACCGCGCCGCTTTCTTT,CASSPTGYRAAFF
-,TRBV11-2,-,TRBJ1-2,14,TGTGCCAGCAGCGTCAATACAGGGTCCCGCGGCTACACCTTC,CASSVNTGSRGYTF
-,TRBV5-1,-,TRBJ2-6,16,TGCGCCAGCAGCCCAGGTCATGGCTCTGGGGCCAACGTCCTGACTTTC,CASSPGHGSGANVLTF
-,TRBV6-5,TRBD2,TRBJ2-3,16,TGTGCCAGCAGTTACGAGGGGCGGGGGGACACAGATACGCAGTATTTT,CASSYEGRGDTDTQYF
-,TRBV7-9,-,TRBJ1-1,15,TGTGCCAGCAGCTTGACGGGGGGTGCGTACACTGAAGCTTTCTTT,CASSLTGGAYTEAFF
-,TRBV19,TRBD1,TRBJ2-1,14,TGTGCCAGTAGTACCGGGACAGCTTCCAACGAGCAGTTCTTC,CASSTGTASNEQFF
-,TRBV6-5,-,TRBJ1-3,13,TGTGCCAGCCTCCCCCCCGGCCGGGACACCATATATTTT,CASLPPGRDTIYF
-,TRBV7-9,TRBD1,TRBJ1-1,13,TGTGCCAGCAGCTTCGACACAGGGGGTAAAACTTTCTTT,CASSFDTGGKTFF
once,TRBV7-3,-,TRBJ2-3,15,TGTGCCAGCAGCCCGGGCCTAGCAAGCACAGATACGCAGTATTTT,CASSPGLASTDTQYF
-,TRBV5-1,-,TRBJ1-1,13,TGCGCCAGCAGTGGCCTGGGGGGGACTGAAGCTTTCTTT,CASSGLGGTEAFF
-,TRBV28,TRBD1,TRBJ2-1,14,TGTGCCAGCAGAACAGGGGGGCGAGGTACTGAGCAGTTCTTC,CASRTGGRGTEQFF
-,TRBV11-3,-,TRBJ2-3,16,TGTGCCAGCAGCTTAGATCTGGGCTCTAGCACAGATACGCAGTATTTT,CASSLDLGSSTDTQYF
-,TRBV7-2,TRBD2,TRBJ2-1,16,TGTGCCAGCAGCGCCCTGGGACTAGCGGGTAACAATGAGCAGTTCTTC,CASSALGLAGNNEQFF
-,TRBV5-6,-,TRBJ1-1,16,TGTGCCAGCAGCTTTGGGCAGCTCAATGTGAACACTGAAGCTTTCTTT,CASSFGQLNVNTEAFF
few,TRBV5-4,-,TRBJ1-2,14,TGTGCCAGCAGCTTAAAGACAGACCGCTATGGCTACACCTTC,CASSLKTDRYGYTF
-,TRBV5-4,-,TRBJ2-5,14,TGTGCCAGCAGCTTGGTTTCCAGGGAAGAGACCCAGTACTTC,CASSLVSREETQYF
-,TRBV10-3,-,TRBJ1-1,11,TGTGCCATCAGTGAGAGCGGGTGGGCTTTCTTT,CAISESGWAFF
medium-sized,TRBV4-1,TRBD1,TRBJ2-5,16,TGCGCCAGCAGCCAAGGGGACAGGGTCATCCAAGAGACCCAGTACTTC,CASSQGDRVIQETQYF
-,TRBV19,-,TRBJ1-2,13,TGTGCCAGTAGTCAAACGAGAGGATATGGCTACACCTTC,CASSQTRGYGYTF
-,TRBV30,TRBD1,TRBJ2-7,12,TGTGCCTGGAGTCCGACAGGGTACGAGCAGTACTTC,CAWSPTGYEQYF
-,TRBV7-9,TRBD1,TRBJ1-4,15,TGTGCCAGCAGCTTAAGTACAGGGGGCTATGAAAAACTGTTTTTT,CASSLSTGGYEKLFF
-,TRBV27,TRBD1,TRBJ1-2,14,TGTGCCAGCAGAGCCTGGGACAGCCCTAGGGGCTACACCTTC,CASRAWDSPRGYTF
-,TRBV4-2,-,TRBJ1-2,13,TGTGCCAGCAGCCAAGTAGGGGGGGCTGGCTACACCTTC,CASSQVGGAGYTF
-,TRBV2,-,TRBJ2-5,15,TGTGCCAGCACCGTACTTGAGGCCTTGGGAGAGACCCAGTACTTC,CASTVLEALGETQYF
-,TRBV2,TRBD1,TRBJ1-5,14,TGTGCCAGCAGAGCGACAGGGTTAGGGATCGCCCAGCATTTT,CASRATGLGIAQHF
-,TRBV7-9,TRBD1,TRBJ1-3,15,TGTGCCAGCAGCCTCAGGACAGGTGCTGGAAACACCATATATTTT,CASSLRTGAGNTIYF
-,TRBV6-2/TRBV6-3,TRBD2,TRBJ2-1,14,TGTGCCAGCAGTTATCAAGGACTAGTGGGTGAGCAGTTCTTC,CASSYQGLVGEQFF
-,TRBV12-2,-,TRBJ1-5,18,TGTGCAAGTCGCTTATTGGAACGGACAAAGTATAGCAATCAGCCCCAGCATTTT,CASRLLERTKYSNQPQHF
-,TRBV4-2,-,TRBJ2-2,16,TGTGCCAGCAGCCAAGAACGACAGCCGAACACCGGGGAGCTGTTTTTT,CASSQERQPNTGELFF
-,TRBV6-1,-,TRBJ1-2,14,TGTGCCAGCAGTGAAGGCGGCCTTAACTATGGCTACACCTTC,CASSEGGLNYGYTF
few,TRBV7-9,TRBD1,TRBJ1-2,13,TGTGCCAGCAGCTTAGCCAGGGGGGAAGGCTACACCTTC,CASSLARGEGYTF